One T cell receptor beta chain is described in this entry. Its antigen is unknown. TCRdb keeps only in-frame clones here, not all; method: immunoSEQ multiplex PCR. The sample lists approximately 44,000 clones; 60% to 85% were seen once. The record originates from a study of PD-1 blockade in classical Hodgkin lymphoma. Study-wide background: Intravenous nivolumab at 3 mg/kg was given to patients every 2 weeks. Study-level points and caveats: Newly diagnosed patients were reported to exhibit reduced baseline TCR diversity relative to healthy donors. The study found complete responders had baseline diversity similar to newly diagnosed patients.

In every patient, relapse followed autologous stem cell transplantation, while exposure to brentuximab vedotin differed. Progressive disease, partial response or complete response was each patient's best response. Deletions cut 1 base from V and 2 bases from J, with 13 bases between. The V gene's germline CDR1 is SGHTA and CDR2 FQGTGA. CDR3 length: 16 residues. The sample in question was peripheral blood mononuclear cells (PBMCs), obtained at baseline. The clonotype comes from a human donor with classical Hodgkin lymphoma. This chain connects TRBV7-3 to TRBJ2-3; maybe TRBD2 (6 bases). The CDR3 is CASSLMGSGNTDTQYF. The CDR3 nucleotides are TGTGCCAGCAGCTTAATGGGTAGCGGAAACACAGATACGCAGTATTTT.